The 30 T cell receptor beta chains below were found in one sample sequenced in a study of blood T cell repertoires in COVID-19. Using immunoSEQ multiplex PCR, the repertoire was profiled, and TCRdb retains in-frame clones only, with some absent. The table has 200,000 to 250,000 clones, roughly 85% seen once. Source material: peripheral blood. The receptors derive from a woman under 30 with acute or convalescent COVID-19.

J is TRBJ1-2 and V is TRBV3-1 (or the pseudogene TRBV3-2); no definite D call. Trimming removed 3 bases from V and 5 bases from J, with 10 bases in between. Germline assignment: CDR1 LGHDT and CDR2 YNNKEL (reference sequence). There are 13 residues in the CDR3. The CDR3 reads CASSQLTYYGYTF. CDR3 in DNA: TGTGCCAGCAGCCAGCTTACATATTATGGCTACACCTTC.

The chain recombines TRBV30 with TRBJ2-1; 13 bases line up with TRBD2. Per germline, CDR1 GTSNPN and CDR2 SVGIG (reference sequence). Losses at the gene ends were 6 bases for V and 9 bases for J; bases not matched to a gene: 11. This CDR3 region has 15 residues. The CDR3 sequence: CACRGVLAGGGEQFF. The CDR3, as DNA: TGTGCCTGCCGGGGGGTACTAGCGGGAGGGGGTGAGCAGTTCTTC.

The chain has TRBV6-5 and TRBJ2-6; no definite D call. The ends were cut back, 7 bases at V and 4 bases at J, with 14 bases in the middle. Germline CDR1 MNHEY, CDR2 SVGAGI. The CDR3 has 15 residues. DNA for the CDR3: TGTGCCAGCACTCACGCTGAGTCGGGGGCCAACGTCCTGACTTTC. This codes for CASTHAESGANVLTF.

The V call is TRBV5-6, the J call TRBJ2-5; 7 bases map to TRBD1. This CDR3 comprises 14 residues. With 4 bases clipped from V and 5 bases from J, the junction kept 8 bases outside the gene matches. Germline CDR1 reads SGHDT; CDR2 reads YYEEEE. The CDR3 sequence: CASSPGQALETQYF. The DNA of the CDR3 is TGTGCCAGCAGCCCCGGACAGGCCTTGGAGACCCAGTACTTC.

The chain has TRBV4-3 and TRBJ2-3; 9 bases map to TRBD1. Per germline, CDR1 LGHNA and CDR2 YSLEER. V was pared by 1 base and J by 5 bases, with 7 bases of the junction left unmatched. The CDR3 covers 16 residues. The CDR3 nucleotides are TGCGCCAGCAGCCAAGTCGGGACAGGGTGGGGAGATACGCAGTATTTT. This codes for CASSQVGTGWGDTQYF.

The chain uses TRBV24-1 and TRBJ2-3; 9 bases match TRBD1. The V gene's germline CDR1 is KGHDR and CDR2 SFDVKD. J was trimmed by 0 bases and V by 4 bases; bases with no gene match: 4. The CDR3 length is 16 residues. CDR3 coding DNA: TGTGCCACCAGTGAGGCTGGACAGGGGAGCACAGATACGCAGTATTTT. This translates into CATSEAGQGSTDTQYF.

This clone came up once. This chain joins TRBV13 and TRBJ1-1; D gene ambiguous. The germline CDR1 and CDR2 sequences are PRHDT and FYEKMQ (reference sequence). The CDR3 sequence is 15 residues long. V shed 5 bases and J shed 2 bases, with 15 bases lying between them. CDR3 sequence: CASSPNRHPNTEAFF. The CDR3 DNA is TGTGCCAGCAGCCCGAACCGACACCCTAACACTGAAGCTTTCTTT.

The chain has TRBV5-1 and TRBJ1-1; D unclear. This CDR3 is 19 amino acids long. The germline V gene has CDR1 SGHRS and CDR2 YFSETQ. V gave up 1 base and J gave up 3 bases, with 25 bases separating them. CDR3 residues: CASSLRPSSGYVFDTEAFF. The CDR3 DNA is TGCGCCAGCAGCTTGCGCCCCAGCTCGGGATATGTATTTGACACTGAAGCTTTCTTT.

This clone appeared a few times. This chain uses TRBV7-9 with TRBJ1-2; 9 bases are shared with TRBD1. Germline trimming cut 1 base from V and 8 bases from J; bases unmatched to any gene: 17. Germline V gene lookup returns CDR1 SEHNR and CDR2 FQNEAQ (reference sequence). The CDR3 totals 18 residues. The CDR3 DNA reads TGTGCCAGCAGCTTAGGTGTAGGGGGGACAGGGTCCGTCTTGGGCTACACCTTC. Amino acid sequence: CASSLGVGGTGSVLGYTF.

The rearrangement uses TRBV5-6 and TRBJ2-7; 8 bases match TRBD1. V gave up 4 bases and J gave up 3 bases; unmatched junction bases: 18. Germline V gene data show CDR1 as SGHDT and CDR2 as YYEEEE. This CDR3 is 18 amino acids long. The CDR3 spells CASSLPGQVGLEVYEQYF. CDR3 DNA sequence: TGTGCCAGCAGCCTCCCGGGACAGGTGGGATTGGAGGTCTACGAGCAGTACTTC. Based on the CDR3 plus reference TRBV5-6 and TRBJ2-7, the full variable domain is DAGVTQSPTHLIKTRGQQVTLRCSPKSGHDTVSWYQQALGQGPQFIFQYYEEEERQRGNFPDRFSGHQFPNYSSELNVNALLLGDSALYLCASSLPGQVGLEVYEQYFGPGTRLTVT.

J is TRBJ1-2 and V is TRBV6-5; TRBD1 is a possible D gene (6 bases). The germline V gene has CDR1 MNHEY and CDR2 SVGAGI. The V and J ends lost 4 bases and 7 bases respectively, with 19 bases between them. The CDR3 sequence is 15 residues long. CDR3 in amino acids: CASSFFLDGGLGYTF. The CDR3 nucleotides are TGTGCCAGCAGTTTTTTTTTGGACGGGGGGCTTGGCTACACCTTC.

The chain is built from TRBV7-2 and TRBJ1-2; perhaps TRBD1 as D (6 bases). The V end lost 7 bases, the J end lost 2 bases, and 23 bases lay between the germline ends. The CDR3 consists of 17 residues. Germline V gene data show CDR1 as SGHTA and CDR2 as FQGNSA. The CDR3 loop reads CASNTHLDGQFNYGYTF. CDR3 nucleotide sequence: TGTGCCAGCAACACCCACCTAGACGGACAGTTCAACTATGGCTACACCTTC.

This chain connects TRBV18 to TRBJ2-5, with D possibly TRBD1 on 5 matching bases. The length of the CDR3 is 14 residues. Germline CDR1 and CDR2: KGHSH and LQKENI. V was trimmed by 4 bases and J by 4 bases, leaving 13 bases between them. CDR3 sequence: CASSRDRPPETQYF. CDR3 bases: TGTGCCAGCTCACGCGACAGACCTCCAGAGACCCAGTACTTC.

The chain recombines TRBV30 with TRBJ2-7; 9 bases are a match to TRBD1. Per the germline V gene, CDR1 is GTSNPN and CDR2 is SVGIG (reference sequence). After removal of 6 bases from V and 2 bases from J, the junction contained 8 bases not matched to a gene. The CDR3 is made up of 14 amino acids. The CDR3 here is CACSLGTGPYEQYF. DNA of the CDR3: TGTGCCTGCTCACTCGGGACAGGGCCCTACGAGCAGTACTTC.

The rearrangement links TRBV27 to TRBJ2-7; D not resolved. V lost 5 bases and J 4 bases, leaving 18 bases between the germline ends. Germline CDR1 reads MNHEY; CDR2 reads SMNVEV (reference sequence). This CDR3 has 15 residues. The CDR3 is CASSPLRQAWYEQYF. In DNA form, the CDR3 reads TGTGCCAGCAGTCCCCTCAGGCAGGCTTGGTACGAGCAGTACTTC.

Written as DNA, the CDR3 is TGTGCCAGCAGCCCCCTAGCGGGAGGCTCCTACAATGAGCAGTTCTTC. Translated: CASSPLAGGSYNEQFF. V and J are TRBV7-9 and TRBJ2-1; 11 nucleotides match TRBD2. Trimming at V came to 5 bases and at J to 0 bases, leaving 3 bases not matched to a gene. CDR3 length: 16 amino acids. Germline loops: CDR1 SEHNR, CDR2 FQNEAQ (reference sequence).

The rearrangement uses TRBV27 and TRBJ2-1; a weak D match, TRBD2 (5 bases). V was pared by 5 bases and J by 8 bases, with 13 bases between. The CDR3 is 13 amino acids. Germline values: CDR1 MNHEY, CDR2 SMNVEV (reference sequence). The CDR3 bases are TGTGCCAGCAGTCCGACGCCGCGGGATGAGCAGTTCTTC. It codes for CASSPTPRDEQFF.

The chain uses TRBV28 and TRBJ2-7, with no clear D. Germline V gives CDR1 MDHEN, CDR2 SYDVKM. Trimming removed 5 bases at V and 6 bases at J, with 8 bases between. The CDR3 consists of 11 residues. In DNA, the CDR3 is TGTGCCAGCAGTCCTAGTACCGAGCAGTACTTC. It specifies CASSPSTEQYF.

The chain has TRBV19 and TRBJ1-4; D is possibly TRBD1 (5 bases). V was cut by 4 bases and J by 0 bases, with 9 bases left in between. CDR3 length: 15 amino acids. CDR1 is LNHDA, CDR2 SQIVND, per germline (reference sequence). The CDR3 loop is CASSTGGATNEKLFF. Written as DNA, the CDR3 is TGTGCCAGTAGTACGGGGGGTGCAACTAATGAAAAACTGTTTTTT.

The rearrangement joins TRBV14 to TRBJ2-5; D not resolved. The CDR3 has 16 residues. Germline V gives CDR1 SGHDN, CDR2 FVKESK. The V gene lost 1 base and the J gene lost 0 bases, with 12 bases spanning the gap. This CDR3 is CASSQAGTSYQETQYF. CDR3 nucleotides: TGTGCCAGCAGCCAAGCAGGAACTTCGTACCAAGAGACCCAGTACTTC.

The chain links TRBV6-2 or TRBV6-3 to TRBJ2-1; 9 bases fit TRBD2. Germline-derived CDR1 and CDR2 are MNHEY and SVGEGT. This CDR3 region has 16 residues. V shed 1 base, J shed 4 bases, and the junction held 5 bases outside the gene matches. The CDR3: CASSYLAGGYYNEQFF. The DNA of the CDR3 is TGTGCCAGCAGTTACTTGGCGGGAGGGTATTACAATGAGCAGTTCTTC.

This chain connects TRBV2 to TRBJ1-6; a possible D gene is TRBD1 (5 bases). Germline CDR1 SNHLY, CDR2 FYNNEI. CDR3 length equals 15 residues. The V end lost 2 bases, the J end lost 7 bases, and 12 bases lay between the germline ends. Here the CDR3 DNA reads TGTGCCAGCAGTGAAAAGGGGTTAACGAATTCACCCCTCCACTTT. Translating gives CASSEKGLTNSPLHF.

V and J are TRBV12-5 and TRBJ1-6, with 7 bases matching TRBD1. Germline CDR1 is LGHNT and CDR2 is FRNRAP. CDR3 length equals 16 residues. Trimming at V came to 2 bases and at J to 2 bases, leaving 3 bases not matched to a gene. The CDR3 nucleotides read TGTGCTAGTGGTTTGACCGGGACAGCCTATAATTCACCCCTCCACTTT. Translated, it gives CASGLTGTAYNSPLHF.

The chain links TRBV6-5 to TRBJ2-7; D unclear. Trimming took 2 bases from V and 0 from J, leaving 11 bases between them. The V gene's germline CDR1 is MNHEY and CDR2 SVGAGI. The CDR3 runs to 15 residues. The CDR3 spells CASSYDGSTSYEQYF. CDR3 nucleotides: TGTGCCAGCAGTTACGACGGGTCCACCTCCTACGAGCAGTACTTC.

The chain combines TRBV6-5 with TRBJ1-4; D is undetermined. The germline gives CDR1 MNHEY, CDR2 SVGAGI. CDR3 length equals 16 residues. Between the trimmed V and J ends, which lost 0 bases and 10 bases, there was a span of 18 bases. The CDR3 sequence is CASSYSTGSALGKLFF. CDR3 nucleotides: TGTGCCAGCAGTTACTCGACGGGGTCAGCCCTGGGAAAACTGTTTTTT.

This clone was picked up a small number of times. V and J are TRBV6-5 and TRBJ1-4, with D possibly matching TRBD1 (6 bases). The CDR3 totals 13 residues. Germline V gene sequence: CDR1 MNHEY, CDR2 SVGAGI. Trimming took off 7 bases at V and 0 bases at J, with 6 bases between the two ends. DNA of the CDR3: TGTGCCAGCAACAGGGCAACTAATGAAAAACTGTTTTTT. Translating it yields CASNRATNEKLFF.

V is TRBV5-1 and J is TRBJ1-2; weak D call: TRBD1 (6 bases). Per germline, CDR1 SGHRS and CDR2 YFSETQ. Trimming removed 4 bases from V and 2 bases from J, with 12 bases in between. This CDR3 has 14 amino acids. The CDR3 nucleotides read TGCGCCAGCAGCCCCGGGGGGGCAAACTATGGCTACACCTTC. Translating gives CASSPGGANYGYTF.

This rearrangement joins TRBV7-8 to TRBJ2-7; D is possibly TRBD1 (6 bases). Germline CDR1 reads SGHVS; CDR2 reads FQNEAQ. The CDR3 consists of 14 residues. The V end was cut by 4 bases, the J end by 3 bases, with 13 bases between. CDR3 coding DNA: TGTGCCAGCAGCTCCGCTCAGGGGATCTACGAGCAGTACTTC. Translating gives CASSSAQGIYEQYF.

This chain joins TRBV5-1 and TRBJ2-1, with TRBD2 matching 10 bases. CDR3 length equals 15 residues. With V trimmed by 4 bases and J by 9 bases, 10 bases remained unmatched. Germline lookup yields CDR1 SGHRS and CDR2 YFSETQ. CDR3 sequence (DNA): TGCGCCAGCAGCCTCCCTAGCGGGAGATTAGGTGAGCAGTTCTTC. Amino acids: CASSLPSGRLGEQFF.

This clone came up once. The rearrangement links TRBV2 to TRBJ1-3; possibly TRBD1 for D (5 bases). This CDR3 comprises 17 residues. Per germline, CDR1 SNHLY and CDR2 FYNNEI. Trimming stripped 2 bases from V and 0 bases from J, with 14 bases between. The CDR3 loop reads CASSEFRGLNSGNTIYF. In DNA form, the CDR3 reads TGTGCCAGCAGTGAATTTCGGGGACTTAACTCTGGAAACACCATATATTTT.